The T cell receptor beta chain described here comes from a study of post-analysis software for immune sequencing data. Findings of the study overall: When the samples were clustered directly with F measure, those that had been prepared in the same batch showed strong co-clustering.

The authors incorporated unique molecular identifiers into the TCR beta cDNA libraries. Input populations of about 0.95 to 10 million T cells gave rise to around 480,000 cDNA molecules. TCRdb redid the calling of the PCR reads with MiXCR, one entry per CDR3 protein. The sample consists of approximately 440,000 distinct CDR3 sequences, approximately 45% of them appearing once. This clonotype has just a few counts. The antigen remains undetermined. Sequencing was performed on blood. The sequence was obtained from a girl aged 10 to 17 with multiple sclerosis.

CDR3 region: CASSLPGQGSEETQYF. The CDR3 DNA is TGTGCCAGCAGCTTGCCGGGACAGGGGAGTGAAGAGACCCAGTACTTC. The chain is built from TRBV5-8 and TRBJ2-5; TRBD1 matches 10 bases. Trimming took 1 base from V and 3 from J; bases not matched to a gene: 6. Germline CDR1 and CDR2: SGHTS and YDEGEE. This CDR3 has 16 residues.